The sequence of this T cell receptor (beta chain) was determined in a study of T cell responses to AZD1222 COVID-19 vaccine. Overall study findings and caveats: Only a handful of AZD1222 recipients, about six in all, had baseline seropositivity.

Trimming stripped 2 bases from V and 8 bases from J, with 11 bases between. Germline V gene sequence: CDR1 SGHRS, CDR2 YFSETQ. The CDR3 has 13 residues. The method was immunoSEQ multiplex PCR; TCRdb's version includes in-frame clones alone and lacks a portion of them. The sample includes about 140,000 clones, approximately 90% of them seen just once. About this clone itself: What it binds is not known.

The J gene is TRBJ1-3, the V gene TRBV5-1; unclear D gene. This receptor was obtained from an adult who received the AZD1222 COVID-19 vaccine. This material consisted of peripheral blood, taken 28 days after the second AZD1222 dose. This chain's CDR3 is CASSLEGEDTIYF. The DNA for the CDR3 is TGCGCCAGCAGCTTAGAGGGAGAGGACACCATATATTTT. Based on the CDR3 plus reference TRBV5-1 and TRBJ1-3, the full variable domain is KAGVTQTPRYLIKTRGQQVTLSCSPISGHRSVSWYQQTPGQGLQFLFEYFSETQRNKGNFPGRFSGRQFSNSRSEMNVSTLELGDSALYLCASSLEGEDTIYFGEGSWLTVV.